The 19 T cell receptor beta chains reported below all come from one sample, sequenced in a study of OX40 agonist ivuxolimab in advanced cancers. The method was immunoSEQ multiplex PCR; TCRdb's version includes in-frame clones alone and lacks a portion of them. The sample has tens of thousands of clones; about 83% are singletons. The sample consisted of CD4+ or CD8+ T cells sorted from blood, taken in a trial of the OX40 agonist ivuxolimab. The receptor source for this set is an adult with an advanced solid tumor such as melanoma, head and neck, liver or kidney cancer.

The chain recombines TRBV7-3 with TRBJ2-1; D is unresolved. The V gene lost 5 bases and the J gene lost 4 bases, with 9 bases spanning the gap. The germline gives CDR1 SGHTA, CDR2 FQGTGA. The CDR3 consists of 13 residues. As DNA, the CDR3 is TGTGCCAGCAGCGTCTCCCGGTACAATGAGCAGTTCTTC. It codes for CASSVSRYNEQFF.

V usage is TRBV18 and J usage is TRBJ2-2; 10 bases map to TRBD1. Germline CDR1 is KGHSH and CDR2 is LQKENI. The ends lost 4 bases at V and 4 bases at J; junction bases unmatched: 9. CDR3 length equals 17 residues. The chain's CDR3 is CASSRETGGEPTGELFF. For the CDR3, the DNA is TGTGCCAGCTCACGCGAGACAGGGGGCGAACCCACCGGGGAGCTGTTTTTT.

The chain joins TRBV7-3 to TRBJ1-1; TRBD1 is a possible D gene (5 bases). Germline V CDR1 and CDR2: SGHTA, FQGTGA. The CDR3 runs to 15 residues. V lost 3 bases and J lost 1, with 12 bases in between. CDR3 amino acids: CASSLLGAGNTEAFF. CDR3 sequence (DNA): TGTGCCAGCAGCTTGCTAGGGGCGGGGAACACTGAAGCTTTCTTT.

The chain links TRBV27 to TRBJ2-2; 12 bases fit TRBD1. This CDR3 region has 18 residues. Trimming took 7 bases from V and 7 from J; bases not matched to a gene: 16. Germline V lookup: CDR1 MNHEY, CDR2 SMNVEV (reference sequence). CDR3 region: CASTNNPGDRGPVGELFF. The CDR3 nucleotides are TGTGCCAGCACGAACAATCCGGGGGACAGGGGGCCAGTCGGGGAGCTGTTTTTT.

The V and J genes are TRBV27 and TRBJ2-2; unclear D gene. The CDR3 is 13 residues long. The germline V gene encodes CDR1 MNHEY and CDR2 SMNVEV (reference sequence). Between the trimmed V and J ends, which lost 6 bases and 6 bases, there was a span of 11 bases. The CDR3 loop is CASSKGGPGELFF. The CDR3 nucleotides read TGTGCCAGCAGCAAGGGTGGGCCCGGGGAGCTGTTTTTT.

This clone came up a few times. The rearrangement uses TRBV30 and TRBJ2-1; D call uncertain. The ends were cut back, 0 bases at V and 0 bases at J, with 9 bases in the middle. Germline V lookup: CDR1 GTSNPN, CDR2 SVGIG (reference sequence). The CDR3 covers 15 residues. The CDR3 coding sequence is TGTGCCTGGAGTGTAGACCTCGTCTCCTACAATGAGCAGTTCTTC. Translated: CAWSVDLVSYNEQFF.

The chain couples TRBV4-1 to TRBJ2-1; 9 bases line up with TRBD2. V was pared by 7 bases and J by 6 bases, with 7 bases of the junction left unmatched. The CDR3 is made up of 14 amino acids. CDR1 and CDR2 from the germline V gene are MGHRA and YSYEKL. DNA for the CDR3: TGCGCCAGCACCGCTAGCGGGACTGTCAATGAGCAGTTCTTC. It codes for CASTASGTVNEQFF.

The rearrangement uses TRBV6-5 and TRBJ2-7; 13 bases agree with TRBD2. V was clipped by 2 bases and J by 2 bases; unmatched bases: 0. This CDR3 has 15 amino acids. Looked up from germline, CDR1 is MNHEY and CDR2 is SVGAGI. CDR3: CASSYGLAGAYEQYF. CDR3 nucleotides: TGTGCCAGCAGTTACGGACTAGCGGGGGCCTACGAGCAGTACTTC.

V and J are TRBV19 and TRBJ2-3, with 9 bases identical to TRBD1. J lost 8 bases, V lost 5 bases, and 11 bases had no gene match. Germline V CDR1 and CDR2: LNHDA, SQIVND (reference sequence). This CDR3 has 15 residues. The CDR3 nucleotides read TGTGCCAGTAGTGCCCACGGGACAGGGTTCGGTACGCAGTATTTT. Amino acids: CASSAHGTGFGTQYF.

This chain uses TRBV7-9 with TRBJ2-1; 10 bases match TRBD2. CDR3 length: 18 amino acids. The ends lost 5 bases at V and 2 bases at J; junction bases unmatched: 12. Per germline, CDR1 SEHNR and CDR2 FQNEAQ (reference sequence). The CDR3, as DNA: TGTGCCAGCAGCCCCCGTGCTCTGGGACTAGCGACCTACAATGAGCAGTTCTTC. This encodes CASSPRALGLATYNEQFF.

V usage is TRBV28 and J usage is TRBJ1-1; a weak D match, TRBD1 (6 bases). The CDR3 runs 17 residues. Germline V gene sequence: CDR1 MDHEN, CDR2 SYDVKM. V was cut by 2 bases and J by 1 base, with 17 bases left in between. This CDR3 reads CASSLLTEGGPNTEAFF. The CDR3 DNA sequence: TGTGCCAGCAGTTTACTCACAGAGGGGGGGCCGAACACTGAAGCTTTCTTT.

This clone was detected once. The chain has TRBV5-4 and TRBJ1-1; D remains ambiguous. Germline CDR1 reads SGHNT; CDR2 reads YYREEE (reference sequence). V was pared by 3 bases and J by 3 bases, with 12 bases between. The CDR3 is made up of 14 amino acids. The CDR3 loop reads CASSSRIGDTEAFF. The CDR3 DNA reads as TGTGCCAGCAGCTCTCGTATCGGGGACACTGAAGCTTTCTTT.

This clone was found once. The rearrangement joins TRBV29-1 to TRBJ2-7; D is unclear. V was cut by 5 bases and J by 2 bases, with 13 bases left in between. The V gene's germline CDR1 is SQVTM and CDR2 ANQGSEA. This CDR3 has 13 residues. CDR3 DNA: TGCAGCGTTCGTGACGGGTTCACCTACGAGCAGTACTTC. This translates into CSVRDGFTYEQYF.

The gene calls are TRBV5-6 and TRBJ2-3; unclear D gene. Trimming removed 0 bases at V and 4 bases at J, with 3 bases between. The CDR3 is made up of 12 amino acids. Germline lookup yields CDR1 SGHDT and CDR2 YYEEEE. CDR3 nucleotides: TGTGCCAGCAGCTTGGGATCAGATACGCAGTATTTT. Its translation is CASSLGSDTQYF.

This sequence joins TRBV4-1 and TRBJ1-1; perhaps TRBD1 as D (5 bases). Trimming left V 1 base short and J 11 bases short, with 20 bases between. Germline V gene lookup returns CDR1 MGHRA and CDR2 YSYEKL. The CDR3 runs to 15 residues. For the CDR3, the DNA is TGCGCCAGCAGCCAAGGAGGGGAGGACTCCTGGCGGGCTTTCTTT. Translation gives CASSQGGEDSWRAFF.

This clone was counted between two and nine times. This sequence joins TRBV7-6 and TRBJ1-1; no clear D. This CDR3 comprises 14 residues. Trimming pared 1 base from V and 1 base from J, leaving 7 bases between. The V gene's germline CDR1 is SGHVS and CDR2 FNYEAQ. CDR3 amino acids: CASSLGAANTEAFF. Written as DNA, the CDR3 is TGTGCCAGCAGCTTAGGAGCCGCGAACACTGAAGCTTTCTTT. The full variable domain, its missing parts supplied by reference TRBV7-6 and TRBJ1-1, is GAGVSQSPRYKVTKRGQDVALRCDPISGHVSLYWYRQALGQGPEFLTYFNYEAQQDKSGLPNDRFSAERPEGSISTLTIQRTEQRDSAMYRCASSLGAANTEAFFGQGTRLTVV.

This clone appeared a few times. The chain combines TRBV11-1 with TRBJ2-7, with no clear D. From germline, CDR1 is SGHAT and CDR2 FQDESV (reference sequence). The CDR3 length is 12 residues. The V end lost 4 bases, the J end lost 2 bases, and 6 bases lay between the germline ends. CDR3 residues: CASSSNPYEQYF. In nucleotides, the CDR3 is TGTGCCAGCAGCTCCAACCCCTACGAGCAGTACTTC.

J is TRBJ1-1 and V is TRBV6-1; no clear D. Germline assignment: CDR1 MNHNS and CDR2 SASEGT. This CDR3 is 15 amino acids long. V lost 2 bases to trimming and J lost 5 bases, with 15 bases between them. CDR3 sequence reads: CASSERILGRTEAFF. DNA for the CDR3: TGTGCCAGCAGTGAAAGAATATTGGGTCGTACTGAAGCTTTCTTT.

The rearrangement joins TRBV5-8 to TRBJ2-7, with unresolved D. Per the germline V gene, CDR1 is SGHTS and CDR2 is YDEGEE. CDR3 size: 10 residues. Trimming removed 1 base from V and 6 bases from J, with 2 bases in between. The CDR3 bases are TGTGCCAGCAGCTTGATCGAGCAGTACTTC. Protein sequence: CASSLIEQYF. Full variable domain (missing parts from reference TRBV5-8 and TRBJ2-7): EAGVTQSPTHLIKTRGQQATLRCSPISGHTSVYWYQQALGLGLQFLLWYDEGEERNRGNFPPRFSGRQFPNYSSELNVNALELEDSALYLCASSLIEQYFGPGTRLTVT.